The rows below give T cell receptor beta chains drawn from one sample of a study of lymphopenia after photon versus proton radiotherapy. Method: immunoSEQ multiplex PCR; TCRdb's copy keeps in-frame clones and lacks some. The repertoire consists of around 160,000 clones, with 75% to 90% occurring once and the leading ten covering around 5.1%. Source: peripheral blood, taken from a patient treated with photon-based radiotherapy. These receptors all stem from a man aged 50 to 60 with gastric cancer. Each CDR3 is given with its conserved first and last residue. D genes are given only for firm matches. Clone size, where shown, is once, few, many, or a class for clones that have expanded.

>TRBV6-1|-|TRBJ2-7|-
TGTGCCAGCAGTGAAGAAACTGTATACGAGCAGTACTTC
CASSEETVYEQYF
>TRBV19|-|TRBJ2-7|-
TGTGCCAGTAGTGCATGGGCGGAGGACGAGCAGTACTTC
CASSAWAEDEQYF
>TRBV4-2|-|TRBJ2-1|TRBD2
TGTGCCAGCAGCCAAGATCCCCTGACTAGCGGGAGGGGCTCAACCTACAATGAGCAGTTCTTC
CASSQDPLTSGRGSTYNEQFF
>TRBV5-1|few|TRBJ2-7|-
TGCGCCAGCAGCTCCGGGACACTTCCTTTCGAGCAGTACTTC
CASSSGTLPFEQYF
>TRBV7-2|-|TRBJ2-7|TRBD2
TGTGCCAGCAGCTTAGAAAGCGGGGGAGAGCAGTACTTC
CASSLESGGEQYF
>TRBV18|-|TRBJ2-2|TRBD2
TGTGCCAGCTCACAGGGACTAGCGGGATCCACCGGGGAGCTGTTTTTT
CASSQGLAGSTGELFF
>TRBV19|-|TRBJ2-1|-
TGTGCCAGTAGTATTGACGGGTACAATGAGCAGTTCTTC
CASSIDGYNEQFF
>TRBV7-8|-|TRBJ2-4|TRBD2
TGTGCCAGCAGCTCGGGACTAATTCAGTACTTC
CASSSGLIQYF
>TRBV7-8|-|TRBJ2-2|TRBD1
TGTGCCAGCAGCTCGCCCGGGACAGGGGGTACCGGGGAGCTGTTTTTT
CASSSPGTGGTGELFF
>TRBV5-3|-|TRBJ1-4|TRBD1
TGTGCCAGTCCCCCCGGCGGGACAGGGGATGAAAAACTGTTTTTT
CASPPGGTGDEKLFF
>TRBV18|once|TRBJ2-2|-
TGTGCCAGCTCACCAGGGCCGAACACCGGGGAGCTGTTTTTT
CASSPGPNTGELFF
>TRBV29-1|-|TRBJ1-1|-
TGCAGCGCCGGTCATGGGGCCACTGAAGCTTTCTTT
CSAGHGATEAFF
>TRBV28|-|TRBJ1-5|-
TGTGCCAGCAGTCCCCACAGAACCTCTAATCAGCCCCAGCATTTT
CASSPHRTSNQPQHF
>TRBV6-6|-|TRBJ2-7|-
TGTGCCAGCAGACAGGGACAAGGGGGTGGGATCTACGAGCAGTACTTC
CASRQGQGGGIYEQYF
>TRBV5-1|-|TRBJ2-7|TRBD1
TGCGCCAGCAGCTTGGGACAGGGAGTGTCCTACGAGCAGTACTTC
CASSLGQGVSYEQYF
>TRBV7-2|-|TRBJ2-1|-
TGTGCCAGCAGCTCCACAGGGCTAGCGGTTAATGAGCAGTTCTTC
CASSSTGLAVNEQFF
>TRBV4-2|-|TRBJ1-2|TRBD1
TGTGCCAGCAGCCGGGACAGGTCTGACTATGGCTACACCTTC
CASSRDRSDYGYTF
>TRBV19|-|TRBJ2-3|TRBD1
TGTGCCAGTAGTCGCAGGGGGCTGTTAAGCACAGATACGCAGTATTTT
CASSRRGLLSTDTQYF
>TRBV18|-|TRBJ2-3|-
TGTGCCAGCTCTCCTATGGGGGCTGCTTTCACAGATACGCAGTATTTT
CASSPMGAAFTDTQYF
>TRBV5-6|-|TRBJ1-5|-
TGTGCCAGCAGCTTGAACAGATTCTCCGGTCAGCCCCAGCATTTT
CASSLNRFSGQPQHF
>TRBV5-4|-|TRBJ2-3|TRBD2
TGTGCCAGCAGCTTGTCCGGCGGGAGGGCTAGCACAGATACGCAGTATTTT
CASSLSGGRASTDTQYF
>TRBV18|-|TRBJ2-6|-
TGTGCCAGCTCACCTGATGCGGGTTTGGCTGGGGCCAACGTCCTGACTTTC
CASSPDAGLAGANVLTF
>TRBV4-2|-|TRBJ1-2|-
TGTGCCAGCAGTTTCACCCAGGCGGATAACTATGGCTACACCTTC
CASSFTQADNYGYTF
>TRBV4-2|-|TRBJ1-3|-
TGTGCCAGCAGCCAAGATTGGGGGTCTGGAAACACCATATATTTT
CASSQDWGSGNTIYF
>TRBV6-1|-|TRBJ1-5|TRBD1
TGTGCCAGCAGTGAAGGGTTCCGGGGACAGGGGGCAGTTCAGCCCCAGCATTTT
CASSEGFRGQGAVQPQHF
>TRBV7-6|-|TRBJ2-5|-
TGTGCCAGCAGCTTAGGAGGGGGAGAGACCCAGTACTTC
CASSLGGGETQYF
>TRBV7-9|few|TRBJ2-5|-
TGTGCCAGCAGCTCCGGGATAGTCCCCCAAGAGACCCAGTACTTC
CASSSGIVPQETQYF
>TRBV19|-|TRBJ1-2|-
TGTGCCAGTAAAGAGGCAGGGAAGGTCTACAACTATGGCTACACCTTC
CASKEAGKVYNYGYTF
>TRBV6-5|-|TRBJ1-1|-
TGTGCCAGCAGTTACTCGGGACAAAAGAACACTGAAGCTTTCTTT
CASSYSGQKNTEAFF
>TRBV5-1|few|TRBJ1-1|-
TGCGCCAGCAGCCCCGGACCGAACACTGAAGCTTTCTTT
CASSPGPNTEAFF
>TRBV19|-|TRBJ2-5|TRBD1
TGTGCCAGTAGTTTACGACAGGGGTTGTGGGAGACCCAGTACTTC
CASSLRQGLWETQYF
>TRBV19|-|TRBJ2-3|-
TGTGCCAGTAGTAATCGACGGCCTAGCACAGATACGCAGTATTTT
CASSNRRPSTDTQYF
>TRBV10-3|-|TRBJ2-7|TRBD1
TGTGCCATCAGTGAACACATCGGGACAGGGGGGATCAGGCAGTACTTC
CAISEHIGTGGIRQYF
>TRBV29-1|-|TRBJ1-1|TRBD1
TGCAGCGTTGAGGGCAGGGGGCGCGCGGGATTGAACACTGAAGCTTTCTTT
CSVEGRGRAGLNTEAFF
>TRBV7-2|-|TRBJ1-1|-
TGTGCCAGCAGCCCTCGGCCGAAGAACACTGAAGCTTTCTTT
CASSPRPKNTEAFF
>TRBV29-1|-|TRBJ1-2|-
TGCAGCGTTAGCGGGGGCAGGGGTGGCTACACCTTC
CSVSGGRGGYTF
>TRBV19|-|TRBJ2-4|-
TGTGCCAGTAGTATTAGCTCGCCGAGAGCCAAAAACATTCAGTACTTC
CASSISSPRAKNIQYF
>TRBV11-2|once|TRBJ1-1|-
TGTGCCAGCAGCTCGAACACTGAAGCTTTCTTT
CASSSNTEAFF
>TRBV5-8|-|TRBJ2-5|-
TGTGCCAGCAGCTTGGGAGCTTATCGGGAGACCCAGTACTTC
CASSLGAYRETQYF
>TRBV19|-|TRBJ2-5|-
TGTGCCAGTATATCGGGGGACTCACAAGAGACCCAGTACTTC
CASISGDSQETQYF
>TRBV11-2|once|TRBJ1-2|-
TGTGCCAGCAGTTTCTCGGGAACAGACTCAAGCTACACCTTC
CASSFSGTDSSYTF
>TRBV6-1|-|TRBJ2-7|-
TGTGCCAGCAGGGCCCAGCAGGGCGCCTACGAGCAGTACTTC
CASRAQQGAYEQYF
>TRBV6-1|-|TRBJ1-5|TRBD1
TGTGCCAGCAGTGGACCCGGGACAGGGGTAGGTCAGCCCCAGCATTTT
CASSGPGTGVGQPQHF
>TRBV5-1|-|TRBJ2-1|-
TGCGCCAGCAGCAAACAACAGGGTCCGATCTACAATGAGCAGTTCTTC
CASSKQQGPIYNEQFF
>TRBV4-1|-|TRBJ2-7|-
TGCGCCAGCAGCCCCCGCCCGTTACGGGCGACCTACGAGCAGTACTTC
CASSPRPLRATYEQYF
>TRBV5-6|-|TRBJ2-7|TRBD1
TGTGCCAGCAGCCAATCGGGACAGGGGAGCGAGCAGTACTTC
CASSQSGQGSEQYF
>TRBV18|-|TRBJ1-3|-
TGTGCCAGCTCACCACCCCAGGCAAATGGAAACACCATATATTTT
CASSPPQANGNTIYF
>TRBV5-5|-|TRBJ1-3|-
TGTGCCAGCAGCTTGGACTTGTACGGAAACACCATATATTTT
CASSLDLYGNTIYF
>TRBV4-3|-|TRBJ2-7|-
TGCGCCAGCAGCCAAGATCTCCAGGGTAGAGAGCAGTACTTC
CASSQDLQGREQYF
>TRBV19|-|TRBJ2-1|-
TGTGCCAGTAGTTCTCTAGCGCCATCGGGGCAGTTCTTC
CASSSLAPSGQFF